Each of the 29 T cell receptor beta chains below was sequenced from the same sample in a study of shared T cell receptors in the human thymus. This table comes from immunoSEQ multiplex PCR, and its TCRdb copy is limited to in-frame clones, with some not included. The sample contains roughly 500,000 clones, approximately 80% of which appear only once. The sample was also reused in another study, on human thymus T cells.

The sequenced sample consisted of thymocytes. All receptors come from a boy younger than two with a congenital heart defect.

This chain links TRBV4-3 with TRBJ2-7; 7 bases map to TRBD2. The CDR3 has 18 residues. The germline V gene encodes CDR1 LGHNA and CDR2 YSLEER. V dropped 0 bases and J dropped 6; count of bases not matched to a gene: 17. CDR3 DNA sequence: TGCGCCAGCAGCCAAGATCCCCAGCGGGATCTTAAGAGGGGCGAGCAGTACTTC. Protein sequence: CASSQDPQRDLKRGEQYF.

J is TRBJ2-7 and V is TRBV7-8; TRBD1 might be the D (5 bases). The length of the CDR3 is 12 residues. The germline V and J ends were trimmed by 1 base and 12 bases, with 13 bases remaining between them. Per germline, CDR1 SGHVS and CDR2 FQNEAQ. CDR3 sequence (DNA): TGTGCCAGCAGCTTAGGACGACAGTCGCTGTACTTC. Translation: CASSLGRQSLYF.

This rearrangement joins TRBV30 to TRBJ2-7; TRBD1 aligns across 9 bases. The CDR3 is made up of 16 amino acids. Germline V gives CDR1 GTSNPN, CDR2 SVGIG (reference sequence). After removal of 1 base from V and 3 bases from J, the junction contained 10 bases not matched to a gene. The CDR3 protein is CAWSEGRDRAIYEQYF. DNA of the CDR3: TGTGCCTGGAGTGAAGGCCGGGACAGGGCAATCTACGAGCAGTACTTC.

The V and J genes are TRBV29-1 and TRBJ1-5; no definite D call. Germline CDR1 and CDR2: SQVTM and ANQGSEA. The CDR3 covers 12 residues. V shed 5 bases and J shed 9 bases, with 14 bases lying between them. The CDR3 DNA sequence: TGCAGCGTTCGTCCAGTCAACGTGCCCCAGCATTTT. It specifies CSVRPVNVPQHF.

This chain connects TRBV29-1 to TRBJ2-1; possibly TRBD1 for D (5 bases). Per germline, CDR1 SQVTM and CDR2 ANQGSEA. This CDR3 is built from 17 residues. The ends were cut back, 2 bases at V and 7 bases at J, with 24 bases in the middle. The CDR3 DNA reads as TGCAGCGTTGAAATGACGGCAGCCACTACCAAGGGGAATGAGCAGTTCTTC. Its translation is CSVEMTAATTKGNEQFF.

The chain couples TRBV6-1 to TRBJ1-1; TRBD1 matches 7 bases. Germline-derived CDR1 and CDR2 are MNHNS and SASEGT. The trim removed 2 bases at V and 11 bases at J, leaving 5 bases unmatched. CDR3 length: 12 residues. For the CDR3, the DNA is TGTGCCAGCAGTGAAAGACAGGGTGACGCTTTCTTT. Residues: CASSERQGDAFF.

This chain joins TRBV7-2 and TRBJ2-1; D remains unclear. The CDR3 has 15 amino acids. The V gene's germline CDR1 is SGHTA and CDR2 FQGNSA. Trimming took off 1 base at V and 0 bases at J, with 7 bases between the two ends. In DNA, the CDR3 is TGTGCCAGCAGCTTAGTGTCTTCCTCCTACAATGAGCAGTTCTTC. Encoded protein: CASSLVSSSYNEQFF.

This clone was observed once. V gene TRBV29-1 combines with J gene TRBJ1-4; maybe TRBD1 (6 bases). V was trimmed by 4 bases and J by 1 base, leaving 10 bases between them. The germline V gene has CDR1 SQVTM and CDR2 ANQGSEA. The CDR3 consists of 14 residues. The CDR3 sequence: CSVARGETNEKLFF. The CDR3 DNA reads TGCAGCGTTGCCAGGGGCGAAACTAATGAAAAACTGTTTTTT.

CDR3: CASIAGGDTGELFF. In DNA form, the CDR3 reads TGTGCCAGCATAGCGGGAGGGGACACCGGGGAGCTGTTTTTT. The chain joins TRBV27 to TRBJ2-2, with TRBD2 identical over 11 bases. The CDR3 spans 14 residues. V was pared by 7 bases and J by 3 bases, with 1 base of the junction left unmatched. The germline gives CDR1 MNHEY, CDR2 SMNVEV (reference sequence).

The V and J genes are TRBV19 and TRBJ2-1; D gene ambiguous. Trimming cost V 2 bases and J 9 bases, with 8 bases left between them. Germline CDR1 LNHDA, CDR2 SQIVND (reference sequence). CDR3 size: 12 residues. The CDR3 DNA reads as TGTGCCAGTAGTATAAGAGAGAGTGAGCAGTTCTTC. Its protein product is CASSIRESEQFF.

This clone has more than one count but fewer than ten. This sequence joins TRBV28 and TRBJ2-6; 7 positions match TRBD1. Germline lookup yields CDR1 MDHEN and CDR2 SYDVKM. The CDR3 is 16 amino acids. V was clipped by 5 bases and J by 2 bases; unmatched bases: 6. The CDR3 loop is CASSQTGEPGANVLTF. CDR3 in DNA: TGTGCCAGCAGTCAAACAGGGGAACCTGGGGCCAACGTCCTGACTTTC.

This chain links TRBV9 with TRBJ2-1, with D possibly matching TRBD2 (5 bases). In germline, CDR1 is SGDLS, CDR2 YYNGEE. The CDR3 loop spans 14 amino acids. Trimming cost V 3 bases and J 6 bases, with 13 bases left between them. The chain's CDR3 is CASSADQRTNEQFF. The CDR3 DNA reads TGTGCCAGCAGCGCAGACCAGCGGACCAATGAGCAGTTCTTC.

The chain combines TRBV2 with TRBJ1-1; D gene ambiguous. V gave up 2 bases and J gave up 1 base, with 11 bases separating them. The germline CDR1 and CDR2 sequences are SNHLY and FYNNEI. This CDR3 has 15 residues. Here the CDR3 reads CASSEYETPNTEAFF. CDR3 nucleotide sequence: TGTGCCAGCAGTGAATATGAGACACCGAACACTGAAGCTTTCTTT.

V gene TRBV28 combines with J gene TRBJ1-3, with D hard to call. Trimming pared 7 bases from V and 0 bases from J, leaving 7 bases between. The CDR3 is 13 amino acids. The germline V gene encodes CDR1 MDHEN and CDR2 SYDVKM. The CDR3 region is CASTADSGNTIYF. The CDR3 DNA follows: TGTGCCAGCACCGCAGACTCTGGAAACACCATATATTTT.

The genes are TRBV29-1 and TRBJ2-5; D uncertain. Germline lookup yields CDR1 SQVTM and CDR2 ANQGSEA. This CDR3 comprises 12 residues. With 7 bases removed from V and 2 bases from J, the gap between germline ends came to 11 bases. The CDR3: CSAFPGQETQYF. CDR3 in DNA: TGCAGCGCTTTCCCGGGTCAAGAGACCCAGTACTTC.

The rearrangement links TRBV10-3 to TRBJ2-3, with D perhaps matching TRBD1 (5 bases). Deletions cut 4 bases from V and 3 bases from J, with 11 bases between. The CDR3 runs to 14 residues. Per the germline V gene, CDR1 is ENHRY and CDR2 is SYGVKD. This chain's CDR3 is CAISAGNDTDTQYF. The DNA of the CDR3 is TGTGCCATCAGTGCAGGGAATGATACAGATACGCAGTATTTT.

The rearrangement uses TRBV20-1 and TRBJ2-1; TRBD2 agrees at 8 bases. This CDR3 is built from 11 residues. The germline V gene has CDR1 DFQATT and CDR2 SNEGSKA (reference sequence). The V segment lost 6 bases and the J segment 13 bases; nucleotides outside the gene matches: 8. CDR3 region: CSAVQAGDQFF. The CDR3 nucleotides are TGCAGTGCCGTACAAGCGGGAGACCAGTTCTTC.

The V and J genes are TRBV25-1 and TRBJ2-3; 10 positions agree with TRBD1. The CDR3 runs to 14 residues. Losses at the gene ends were 9 bases for V and 4 bases for J; bases not matched to a gene: 7. CDR1 MGHDK and CDR2 SYGVNS come from the germline V gene. CDR3 amino acids: CASTGTGVADTQYF. The CDR3 DNA follows: TGTGCCAGTACCGGGACAGGGGTTGCAGATACGCAGTATTTT.

This chain links TRBV7-9 with TRBJ2-1, with 7 bases matching TRBD2. Germline CDR1 SEHNR, CDR2 FQNEAQ (reference sequence). J was trimmed by 4 bases and V by 3 bases; bases with no gene match: 12. The CDR3 runs to 17 residues. CDR3 DNA: TGTGCCAGCAGCTTCACAACCAGCGGGGAGGGGTACAATGAGCAGTTCTTC. Amino acid sequence: CASSFTTSGEGYNEQFF.

V is TRBV30 and J is TRBJ2-2; 12 bases match TRBD2. CDR3 length: 15 residues. Germline V gene sequence: CDR1 GTSNPN, CDR2 SVGIG (reference sequence). CDR3 in amino acids: CAEALAGGDTGELFF. Written as DNA, the CDR3 is TGTGCGGAAGCTCTAGCGGGAGGGGACACCGGGGAGCTGTTTTTT.

The CDR3 DNA is TGTGCCAGCAGCTTAGTCGGGACTAGGGACAATGAGCAGTTCTTC. It encodes CASSLVGTRDNEQFF. The chain has TRBV7-6 and TRBJ2-1; 8 bases are a match to TRBD2. CDR1 is SGHVS and CDR2 is FNYEAQ in the germline V gene. The V segment lost 1 base and the J segment 5 bases; nucleotides outside the gene matches: 4. CDR3 length equals 15 residues.

V gene TRBV27 combines with J gene TRBJ1-5; tentatively, D is TRBD1 (5 bases). The CDR3 has 16 amino acids. Trimming removed 1 base from V and 0 bases from J, with 10 bases in between. CDR1 is MNHEY, CDR2 SMNVEV, per germline (reference sequence). CDR3 DNA: TGTGCCAGCAGTTTATTGGCAGGGCGTAGCAATCAGCCCCAGCATTTT. Its translation is CASSLLAGRSNQPQHF.

The chain employs TRBV18 and TRBJ2-7; 15 positions match TRBD2. This CDR3 is 16 amino acids long. CDR1 is KGHSH, CDR2 LQKENI, per germline. J gave up 7 bases and V 4 bases, and 8 bases lay outside the gene matches. This chain's CDR3 is CASSRRTSGRAGEQYF. The CDR3 DNA is TGTGCCAGCTCACGGAGGACTAGCGGGAGGGCAGGGGAGCAGTACTTC.

The chain carries TRBV12-5 and TRBJ2-1; 7 bases match TRBD2. Unmatched junction bases numbered 9, after V lost 3 bases and J lost 4 bases. The CDR3 has 16 amino acids. CDR1 is LGHNT and CDR2 is FRNRAP in the germline V gene. The CDR3 nucleotides are TGTGCTAGTGGTTTCCTGGGGGGGACGGCATACAATGAGCAGTTCTTC. Encoded protein: CASGFLGGTAYNEQFF.

The chain has TRBV9 and TRBJ2-5, with 8 bases that match TRBD2. The J call could be wrong; TRBJ2-7 is a better fit for the DNA end. The CDR3 loop spans 13 amino acids. Germline loops: CDR1 SGDLS, CDR2 YYNGEE. CDR3 DNA sequence: TGTGCCAGCAGCGTAGCGGGAGGGAACGAGCAGTACTTC. Translating gives CASSVAGGNEQYF.

The chain is built from TRBV7-9 and TRBJ2-7; D is ambiguous. V was trimmed by 2 bases and J by 0 bases, leaving 5 bases between them. The CDR3 loop spans 13 amino acids. Germline V gene sequence: CDR1 SEHNR, CDR2 FQNEAQ (reference sequence). CDR3 coding DNA: TGTGCCAGCAGCTTACAGGACTCCTACGAGCAGTACTTC. This sequence encodes CASSLQDSYEQYF.

The chain joins TRBV27 to TRBJ1-1; no definite D call. CDR3 length: 14 residues. Germline-derived CDR1 and CDR2 are MNHEY and SMNVEV (reference sequence). Deletions cut 5 bases from V and 1 base from J, with 11 bases between. CDR3 in DNA: TGTGCCAGCAGTGTTCGAGAGGGGAACACTGAAGCTTTCTTT. Translating it yields CASSVREGNTEAFF.

The V call is TRBV4-3, the J call TRBJ2-3; TRBD2 matches 8 bases. The CDR3 has 15 amino acids. Per germline, CDR1 LGHNA and CDR2 YSLEER. The V gene end was trimmed by 0 bases and the J gene end by 5 bases; junction bases not matched to a gene: 4. CDR3 nucleotide sequence: TGCGCCAGCAGCCAAGATCCGGCGGGGGGAGATACGCAGTATTTT. It specifies CASSQDPAGGDTQYF.

This clone has only one observation. The V and J genes are TRBV21-1 and TRBJ2-2; the D call TRBD2 from the table was never checked on the DNA. TRBV21-1 is a pseudogene segment. The CDR3 runs 17 residues. This chain's CDR3 is CASSKDLGGHGTGELFF. The CDR3 region has the DNA TGTGCCAGCAGCAAAGACTTGGGAGGTCATGGCACCGGGGAGCTGTTTTTT.